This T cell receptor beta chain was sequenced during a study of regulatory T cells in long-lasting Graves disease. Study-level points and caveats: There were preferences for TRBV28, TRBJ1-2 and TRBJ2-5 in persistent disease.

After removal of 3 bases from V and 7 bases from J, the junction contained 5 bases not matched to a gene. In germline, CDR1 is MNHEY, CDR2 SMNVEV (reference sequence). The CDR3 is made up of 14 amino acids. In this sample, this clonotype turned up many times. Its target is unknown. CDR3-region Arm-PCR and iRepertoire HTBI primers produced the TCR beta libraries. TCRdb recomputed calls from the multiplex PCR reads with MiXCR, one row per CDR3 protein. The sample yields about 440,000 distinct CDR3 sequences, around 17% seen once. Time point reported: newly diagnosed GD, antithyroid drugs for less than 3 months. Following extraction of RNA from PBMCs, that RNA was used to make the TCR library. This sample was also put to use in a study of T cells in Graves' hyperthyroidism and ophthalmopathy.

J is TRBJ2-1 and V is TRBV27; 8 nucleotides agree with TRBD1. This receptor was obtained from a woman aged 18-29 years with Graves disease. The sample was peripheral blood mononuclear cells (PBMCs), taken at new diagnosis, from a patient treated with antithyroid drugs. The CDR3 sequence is CASSLDRVLNEQFF. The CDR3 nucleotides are TGTGCCAGCAGTTTGGACAGGGTTTTGAATGAGCAGTTCTTC.